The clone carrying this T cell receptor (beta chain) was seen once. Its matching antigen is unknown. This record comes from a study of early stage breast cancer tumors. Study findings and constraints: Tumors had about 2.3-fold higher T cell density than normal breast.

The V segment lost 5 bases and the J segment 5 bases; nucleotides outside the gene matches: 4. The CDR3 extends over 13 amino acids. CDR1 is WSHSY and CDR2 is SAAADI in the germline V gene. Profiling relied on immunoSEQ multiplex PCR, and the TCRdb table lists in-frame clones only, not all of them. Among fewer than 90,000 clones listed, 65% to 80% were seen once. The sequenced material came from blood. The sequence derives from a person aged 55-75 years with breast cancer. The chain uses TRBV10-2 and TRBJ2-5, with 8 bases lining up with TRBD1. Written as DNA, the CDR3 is TGCGCCAGCAGTCAGGGGGCGGGGGAGACCCAGTACTTC. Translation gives CASSQGAGETQYF.